These 5 T cell receptor beta chains originate from one sample sequenced in a study of cytotoxic CD8 clonotypes in ibrutinib-treated CLL. Measured with immunoSEQ multiplex PCR; TCRdb has only the in-frame clones, and not every one. This table holds 29,000 or so clones, almost 70% found once. The sequencing here drew on PBMCs, taken after 24 months of ibrutinib treatment. Receptors were obtained from a human donor with chronic lymphocytic leukemia.

Only a few counts were recorded for this clone. The chain joins TRBV2 to TRBJ1-5, with 8 bases aligning to TRBD1. The CDR3 totals 14 residues. Germline loops: CDR1 SNHLY, CDR2 FYNNEI. The V gene end was trimmed by 6 bases and the J gene end by 7 bases; junction bases not matched to a gene: 8. The chain's CDR3 is CASSGQGAGQPQHF. The CDR3 DNA reads as TGTGCCAGCAGCGGCCAGGGGGCCGGGCAGCCCCAGCATTTT.

The chain joins TRBV13 to TRBJ2-3; 8 nucleotides match TRBD1. Trimming at V came to 5 bases and at J to 3 bases, leaving 7 bases not matched to a gene. The germline V gene encodes CDR1 PRHDT and CDR2 FYEKMQ (reference sequence). The length of the CDR3 is 15 residues. For the CDR3, the DNA is TGTGCCAGCAGCCTCTCTCAGGGGGCAACAGATACGCAGTATTTT. The encoded protein is CASSLSQGATDTQYF.

The chain carries TRBV6-4 and TRBJ2-3; 7 bases line up with TRBD1. Germline loops: CDR1 MRHNA, CDR2 SNTAGT. The CDR3 spans 15 residues. V shed 4 bases, J shed 3 bases, and the junction held 7 bases outside the gene matches. The CDR3 nucleotides read TGTGCCAGCAGTGCCTCCGGGACAGAGACAGATACGCAGTATTTT. This gives the protein CASSASGTETDTQYF.

The gene calls are TRBV27 and TRBJ2-4, with 7 bases aligning to TRBD1. The CDR3 loop spans 12 amino acids. Germline CDR1 and CDR2: MNHEY and SMNVEV (reference sequence). Losses at the gene ends were 8 bases for V and 9 bases for J; bases not matched to a gene: 7. CDR3 coding DNA: TGTGCCAGCCGCGCACAGGGGAGCATTCAGTACTTC. It specifies CASRAQGSIQYF.

This clone showed up just once. The chain links TRBV5-5 to TRBJ2-1; D perhaps matches TRBD2 (5 bases). The germline gives CDR1 SGHKS, CDR2 YYEKEE (reference sequence). This CDR3 has 13 amino acids. Deletions cut 0 bases from V and 10 bases from J, with 11 bases between. The CDR3, as DNA: TGTGCCAGCAGCTTGGCACCGAGGGAGGAGCAGTTCTTC. Amino acid sequence: CASSLAPREEQFF.